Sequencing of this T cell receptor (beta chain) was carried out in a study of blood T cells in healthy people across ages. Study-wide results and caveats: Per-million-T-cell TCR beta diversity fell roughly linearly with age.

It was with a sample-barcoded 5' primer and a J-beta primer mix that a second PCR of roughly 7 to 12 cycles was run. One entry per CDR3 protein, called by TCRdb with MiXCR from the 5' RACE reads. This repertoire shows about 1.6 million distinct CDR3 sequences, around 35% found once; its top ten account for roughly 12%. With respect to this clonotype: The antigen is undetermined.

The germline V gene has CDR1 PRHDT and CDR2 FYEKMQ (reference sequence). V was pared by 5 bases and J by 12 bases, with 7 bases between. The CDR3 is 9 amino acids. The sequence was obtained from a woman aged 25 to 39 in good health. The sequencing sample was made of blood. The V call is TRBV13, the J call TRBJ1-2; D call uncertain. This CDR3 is CASSPFDTF. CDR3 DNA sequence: TGTGCCAGCAGCCCCTTTGACACCTTC.